The 7 T cell receptor beta chains listed next were all sequenced from one sample in a study of beta chain features in type 1 diabetes. Notes on the study in general: There was a moderate but significant shortening of TCRB CDR3s in all four CD4+ subsets of Type 1 diabetes patients.

Every isolated RNA sample was fully reverse transcribed, so sequencing captured expressed TCRB transcripts. Sequencing used immunoSEQ multiplex PCR; TCRdb keeps in-frame clones, though not all of them. The data contain more than 150,000 clones, approximately 8.8% of them singletons. For these receptors, no antigen is known. Specimen: central memory CD4+ T cells from blood. The receptors were sampled from a woman aged 25 to 39 with type 1 diabetes.

V usage is TRBV5-4 and J usage is TRBJ2-5; TRBD1 might be the D (5 bases). The CDR3 loop spans 13 amino acids. The V gene lost 4 bases and the J gene lost 5 bases, with 12 bases spanning the gap. CDR1 and CDR2 (germline): SGHNT, YYREEE (reference sequence). This CDR3 reads CASSPQGVETQYF. The CDR3 nucleotides read TGTGCCAGCAGCCCTCAAGGGGTCGAGACCCAGTACTTC.

This rearrangement joins TRBV29-1 to TRBJ2-7, with TRBD1 matching over 10 bases. V gave up 5 bases and J gave up 0 bases; unmatched junction bases: 1. The CDR3 length is 13 residues. Germline CDR1 SQVTM, CDR2 ANQGSEA. The CDR3 bases are TGCAGCGTTTGGACAGGGGGCTCCTACGAGCAGTACTTC. Amino acid sequence: CSVWTGGSYEQYF.

On this clone itself: The same CDR3 also results from other DNA sequences found in this sample. The chain employs TRBV9 and TRBJ2-2; 11 bases are a match to TRBD2. J was trimmed by 2 bases and V by 1 base; bases with no gene match: 4. The length of the CDR3 is 17 residues. In germline, CDR1 is SGDLS, CDR2 YYNGEE. The CDR3 here is CASSVFSGRANTGELFF. CDR3 in DNA: TGTGCCAGCAGCGTATTTAGCGGGAGGGCAAACACCGGGGAGCTGTTTTTT.

This clone was seen only a few times. The V call is TRBV7-9, the J call TRBJ2-7, with TRBD1 matching 7 bases. This CDR3 contains 16 residues. CDR1 and CDR2 (germline): SEHNR, FQNEAQ (reference sequence). The junction had 13 bases not matched to a gene; V was cut back by 5 bases and J by 3 bases. CDR3 in DNA: TGTGCCAGCAGCCCCTCGGGACAGCACGAAAACTACGAGCAGTACTTC. This encodes CASSPSGQHENYEQYF.

This clone came up a few times. The rearrangement uses TRBV2 and TRBJ2-4; 9 nucleotides line up with TRBD1. This CDR3 comprises 13 residues. The V gene end was trimmed by 6 bases and the J gene end by 9 bases; junction bases not matched to a gene: 6. In germline, CDR1 is SNHLY, CDR2 FYNNEI. DNA for the CDR3: TGTGCCAGCAGCGCCGACAGGGGGGGCATTCAGTACTTC. Translating gives CASSADRGGIQYF.

This chain's CDR3 is CASSLAGGLAGVEQFF. The CDR3 region has the DNA TGCGCCAGCAGCTTGGCAGGGGGACTAGCGGGAGTTGAGCAGTTCTTC. The rearrangement uses TRBV5-1 and TRBJ2-1, with 14 bases fitting TRBD2. The CDR3 contains 16 residues. The junction had 5 bases not matched to a gene; V was cut back by 0 bases and J by 9 bases. Germline CDR1 is SGHRS and CDR2 is YFSETQ.

The rearrangement uses TRBV5-8 and TRBJ1-1; D remains unclear. Germline CDR1 and CDR2: SGHTS and YDEGEE. The CDR3 runs 15 residues. The V gene lost 4 bases and the J gene lost 5 bases, with 18 bases spanning the gap. CDR3 loop: CASSPTQSRWTEAFF. In nucleotides, the CDR3 is TGTGCCAGCAGCCCCACTCAAAGCCGTTGGACTGAAGCTTTCTTT.